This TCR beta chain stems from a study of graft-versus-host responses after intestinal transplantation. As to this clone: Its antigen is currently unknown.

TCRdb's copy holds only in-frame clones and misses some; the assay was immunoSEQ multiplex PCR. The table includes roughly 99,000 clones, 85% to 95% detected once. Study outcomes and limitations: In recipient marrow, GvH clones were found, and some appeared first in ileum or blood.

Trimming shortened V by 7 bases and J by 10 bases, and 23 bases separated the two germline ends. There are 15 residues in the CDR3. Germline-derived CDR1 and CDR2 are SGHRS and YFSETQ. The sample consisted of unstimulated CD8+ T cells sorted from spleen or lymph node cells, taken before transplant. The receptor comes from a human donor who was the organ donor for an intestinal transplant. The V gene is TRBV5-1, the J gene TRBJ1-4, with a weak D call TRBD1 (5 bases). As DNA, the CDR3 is TGCGCCAGCCAACCCAGCTGGCGCTATACAGGAAAACTGTTTTTT. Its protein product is CASQPSWRYTGKLFF.